This is a list of T cell receptor beta chains from one sample in a study of shared clonotypes between healthy human individuals. The table came from immunoSEQ multiplex PCR; TCRdb's copy has only in-frame clones and leaves some out. The sample shows 2 million to 3 million clones, roughly 93% of them seen only once. Material for sequencing was naive CD4+ T cells from PBMCs. These receptors all come from a man aged 18 to 29 in good health. Some clones in this sample may be carry-over from other donors' samples. The CDR3 runs from the conserved cysteine through the conserved F or W. The order of the fields is J gene, D gene, clone size, V gene, CDR3 protein, CDR3 DNA. D genes are given only for firm matches. Some rows mark clone size as missing; the rest say once, few, many or name a class of expanded clone.

TRBJ1-1 NA few TRBV10-3 CAISDSSEAFF TGTGCCATCAGTGATAGCAGTGAAGCTTTCTTT
TRBJ2-2 NA NA TRBV29-1 CSVDGPGRRTGELFF TGCAGCGTTGACGGTCCGGGACGAAGGACCGGGGAGCTGTTTTTT
TRBJ1-5 NA NA TRBV2 CASSEALSNQPQHF TGTGCCAGCAGTGAGGCCCTTAGCAATCAGCCCCAGCATTTT
TRBJ2-1 TRBD2 NA TRBV7-2 CASSLKGGSGGNEQFF TGTGCCAGCAGCTTGAAGGGCGGGAGTGGGGGTAATGAGCAGTTCTTC
TRBJ2-1 NA NA TRBV7-3 CASSEAGSDEQFF TGTGCCAGCAGCGAAGCAGGTTCGGATGAGCAGTTCTTC
TRBJ2-1 TRBD2 NA TRBV14 CASSQDRGLAANNEQFF TGTGCCAGCAGCCAAGACCGAGGACTAGCGGCAAACAATGAGCAGTTCTTC
TRBJ2-7 NA NA TRBV19 CASSIPHGTTYEQYF TGTGCCAGTAGTATACCCCACGGGACCACCTACGAGCAGTACTTC
TRBJ2-1 NA NA TRBV30 CAWSVGLAQNNEQFF TGTGCCTGGAGTGTAGGCCTAGCGCAAAACAATGAGCAGTTCTTC
TRBJ2-3 NA NA TRBV9 CASSSGTASTDTQYF TGTGCCAGCAGCTCGGGGACGGCTAGCACAGATACGCAGTATTTT
TRBJ2-3 TRBD2 NA TRBV30 CAWALTSADTQYF TGTGCCTGGGCACTGACTAGCGCAGATACGCAGTATTTT
TRBJ1-6 TRBD1 NA TRBV5-4 CASSRDGGQVNSPLHF TGTGCCAGCAGCCGCGACGGTGGACAGGTTAATTCACCCCTCCACTTT